Described below is a single T cell receptor (beta chain) sequence and its context. The antigen remains unidentified. The data originate from a study of T cell responses to AZD1222 COVID-19 vaccine. Study-wide results and limits: Regions left unmutated in variants are reportedly the target of nearly half of spike-specific TCRs. Repertoire sampling occurred only after the peak T cell response. Donors skewed white British and female; clonal diversity was possibly underestimated.

Some clones are missing from TCRdb's copy, which holds only in-frame ones; the method was immunoSEQ multiplex PCR. This sample yields about 92,000 clones, of which approximately 90% are seen a single time; around a fifth belongs to the top ten. CDR1 and CDR2 from the germline V gene are SGHNT and YYREEE (reference sequence). V lost 6 bases and J lost 2, with 15 bases in between. The CDR3 covers 14 residues. The genes are TRBV5-4 and TRBJ2-7, with D tentatively TRBD1 (6 bases). This material consisted of peripheral blood, taken on day 0 of AZD1222 vaccination. This TCR was sampled from an adult in good health. The CDR3 bases are TGTGCCAGCACCGACACAGGGCCCCCCTACGAGCAGTACTTC. Amino acids: CASTDTGPPYEQYF.